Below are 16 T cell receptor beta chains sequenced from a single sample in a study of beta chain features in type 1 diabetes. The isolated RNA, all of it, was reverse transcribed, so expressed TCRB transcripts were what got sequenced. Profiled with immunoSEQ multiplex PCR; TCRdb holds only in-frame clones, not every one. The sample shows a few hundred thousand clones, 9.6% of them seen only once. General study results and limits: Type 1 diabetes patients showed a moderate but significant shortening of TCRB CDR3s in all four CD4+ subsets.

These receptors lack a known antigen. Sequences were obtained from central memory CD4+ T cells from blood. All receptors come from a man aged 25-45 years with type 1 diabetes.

CDR3 region: CASSARQGGDQPQHF. In nucleotides, the CDR3 is TGTGCCAGCTCTGCCCGACAGGGCGGGGATCAGCCCCAGCATTTT. V and J are TRBV18 and TRBJ1-5; 7 nucleotides line up with TRBD1. Germline CDR1 is KGHSH and CDR2 is LQKENI. Trimming at V came to 6 bases and at J to 5 bases, leaving 10 bases not matched to a gene. This CDR3 has 15 amino acids.

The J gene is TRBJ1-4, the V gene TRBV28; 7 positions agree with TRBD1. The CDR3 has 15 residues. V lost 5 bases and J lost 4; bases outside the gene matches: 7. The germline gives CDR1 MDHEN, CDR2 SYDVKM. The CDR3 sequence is CASSQPGQLNEKLFF. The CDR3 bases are TGTGCCAGCAGTCAACCGGGACAGCTTAATGAAAAACTGTTTTTT.

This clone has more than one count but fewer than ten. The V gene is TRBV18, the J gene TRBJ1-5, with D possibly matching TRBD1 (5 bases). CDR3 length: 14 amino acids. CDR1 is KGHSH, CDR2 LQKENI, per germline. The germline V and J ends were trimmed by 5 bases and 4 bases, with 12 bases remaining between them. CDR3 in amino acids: CASSRQPLNQPQHF. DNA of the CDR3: TGTGCCAGCTCAAGACAGCCACTTAATCAGCCCCAGCATTTT.

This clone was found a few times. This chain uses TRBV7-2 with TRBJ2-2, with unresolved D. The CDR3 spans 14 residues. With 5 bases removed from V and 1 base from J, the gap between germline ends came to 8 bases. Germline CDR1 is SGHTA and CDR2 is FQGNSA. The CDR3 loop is CASSPRRNTGELFF. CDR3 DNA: TGTGCCAGCAGCCCCCGCAGGAACACCGGGGAGCTGTTTTTT.

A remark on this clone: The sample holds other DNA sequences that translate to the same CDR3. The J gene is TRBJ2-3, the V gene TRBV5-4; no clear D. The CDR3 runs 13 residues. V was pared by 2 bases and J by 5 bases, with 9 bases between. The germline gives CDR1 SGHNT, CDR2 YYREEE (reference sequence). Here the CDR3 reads CASSLARGDTQYF. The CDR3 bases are TGTGCCAGCAGCTTAGCAAGAGGAGATACGCAGTATTTT.

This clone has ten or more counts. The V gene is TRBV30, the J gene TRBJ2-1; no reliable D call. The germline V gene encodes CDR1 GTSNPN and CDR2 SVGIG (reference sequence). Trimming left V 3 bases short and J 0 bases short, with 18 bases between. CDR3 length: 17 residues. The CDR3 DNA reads TGTGCCTGGAGCAGTTCACTAAAACCTAGCTCCTACAATGAGCAGTTCTTC. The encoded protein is CAWSSSLKPSSYNEQFF.

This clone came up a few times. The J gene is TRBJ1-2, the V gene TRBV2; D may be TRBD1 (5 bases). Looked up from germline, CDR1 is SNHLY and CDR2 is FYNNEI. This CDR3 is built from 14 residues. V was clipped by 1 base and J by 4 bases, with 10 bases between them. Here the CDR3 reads CASSEELGGYGYTF. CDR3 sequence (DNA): TGTGCCAGCAGTGAAGAGTTGGGGGGCTATGGCTACACCTTC.

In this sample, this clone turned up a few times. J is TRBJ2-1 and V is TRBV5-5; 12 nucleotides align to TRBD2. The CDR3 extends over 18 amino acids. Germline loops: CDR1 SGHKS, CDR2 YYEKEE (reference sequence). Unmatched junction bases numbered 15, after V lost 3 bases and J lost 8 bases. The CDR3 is CASSSPPRLAGAKHEQFF. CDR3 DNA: TGTGCCAGCAGCTCTCCTCCCCGACTAGCGGGGGCCAAACATGAGCAGTTCTTC.

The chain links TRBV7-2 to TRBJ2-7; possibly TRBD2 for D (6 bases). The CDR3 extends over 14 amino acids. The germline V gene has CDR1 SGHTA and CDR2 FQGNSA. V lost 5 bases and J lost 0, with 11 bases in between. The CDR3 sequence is CASSPRGPSYEQYF. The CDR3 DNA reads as TGTGCCAGCAGCCCGCGGGGCCCCTCCTACGAGCAGTACTTC. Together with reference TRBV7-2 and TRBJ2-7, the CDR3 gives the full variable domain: GAGVSQSPSNKVTEKGKDVELRCDPISGHTALYWYRQSLGQGLEFLIYFQGNSAPDKSGLPSDRFSAERTGGSVSTLTIQRTQQEDSAVYLCASSPRGPSYEQYFGPGTRLTVT.

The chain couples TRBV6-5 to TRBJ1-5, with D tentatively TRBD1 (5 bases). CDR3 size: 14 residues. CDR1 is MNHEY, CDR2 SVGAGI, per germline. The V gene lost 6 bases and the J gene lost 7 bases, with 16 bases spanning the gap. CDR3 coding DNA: TGTGCCAGCAGCCCCTCGAGGGGCGGACAGCCCCAGCATTTT. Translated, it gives CASSPSRGGQPQHF.

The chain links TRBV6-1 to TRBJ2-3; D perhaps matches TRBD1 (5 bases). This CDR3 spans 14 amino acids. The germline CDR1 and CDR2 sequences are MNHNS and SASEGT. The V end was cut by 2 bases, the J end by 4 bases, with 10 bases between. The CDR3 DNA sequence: TGTGCCAGCAGTGAAAGGGGTAGCCCAGATACGCAGTATTTT. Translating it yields CASSERGSPDTQYF.

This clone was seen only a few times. CDR3 DNA: TGTGCCAGCATGACAGGCAGGAACAATGAGCAGTTCTTC. Translation gives CASMTGRNNEQFF. This rearrangement joins TRBV11-2 to TRBJ2-1; TRBD1 is a possible D gene (6 bases). Trimming removed 7 bases at V and 5 bases at J, with 12 bases between. The CDR3 contains 13 residues. Germline values: CDR1 SGHAT, CDR2 FQNNGV.

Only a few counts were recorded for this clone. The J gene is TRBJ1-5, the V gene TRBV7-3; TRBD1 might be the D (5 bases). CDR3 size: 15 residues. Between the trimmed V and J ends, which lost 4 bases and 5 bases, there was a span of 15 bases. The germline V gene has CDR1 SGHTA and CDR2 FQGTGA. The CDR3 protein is CASSSQGRVDQPQHF. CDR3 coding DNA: TGTGCCAGCAGCTCTCAGGGCCGAGTGGATCAGCCCCAGCATTTT.

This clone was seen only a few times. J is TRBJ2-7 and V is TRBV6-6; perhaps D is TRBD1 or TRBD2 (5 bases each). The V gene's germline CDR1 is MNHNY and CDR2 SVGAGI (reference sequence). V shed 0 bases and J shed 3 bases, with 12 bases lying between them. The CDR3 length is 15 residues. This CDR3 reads CASSYSSGHGYEQYF. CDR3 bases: TGTGCCAGCAGTTACTCATCGGGGCACGGCTACGAGCAGTACTTC.

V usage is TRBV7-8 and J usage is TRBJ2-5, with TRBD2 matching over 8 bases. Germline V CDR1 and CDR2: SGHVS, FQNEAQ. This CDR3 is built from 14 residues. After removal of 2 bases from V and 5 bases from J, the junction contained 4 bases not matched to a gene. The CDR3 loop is CASSLQRERETQYF. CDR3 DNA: TGTGCCAGCAGCTTACAGCGGGAGAGGGAGACCCAGTACTTC.

The CDR3 sequence: CASSLPNTGELFF. The CDR3 DNA follows: TGTGCCAGCAGCTTACCGAACACCGGGGAGCTGTTTTTT. The V call is TRBV11-2, the J call TRBJ2-2, with D uncertain. Germline assignment: CDR1 SGHAT and CDR2 FQNNGV. This CDR3 is built from 13 residues. Trimming pared 2 bases from V and 0 bases from J, leaving 1 base between. Using reference TRBV11-2 and TRBJ2-2 for the parts outside the CDR3, the full variable domain is EAGVAQSPRYKIIEKRQSVAFWCNPISGHATLYWYQQILGQGPKLLIQFQNNGVVDDSQLPKDRFSAERLKGVDSTLKIQPAKLEDSAVYLCASSLPNTGELFFGEGSRLTVL.